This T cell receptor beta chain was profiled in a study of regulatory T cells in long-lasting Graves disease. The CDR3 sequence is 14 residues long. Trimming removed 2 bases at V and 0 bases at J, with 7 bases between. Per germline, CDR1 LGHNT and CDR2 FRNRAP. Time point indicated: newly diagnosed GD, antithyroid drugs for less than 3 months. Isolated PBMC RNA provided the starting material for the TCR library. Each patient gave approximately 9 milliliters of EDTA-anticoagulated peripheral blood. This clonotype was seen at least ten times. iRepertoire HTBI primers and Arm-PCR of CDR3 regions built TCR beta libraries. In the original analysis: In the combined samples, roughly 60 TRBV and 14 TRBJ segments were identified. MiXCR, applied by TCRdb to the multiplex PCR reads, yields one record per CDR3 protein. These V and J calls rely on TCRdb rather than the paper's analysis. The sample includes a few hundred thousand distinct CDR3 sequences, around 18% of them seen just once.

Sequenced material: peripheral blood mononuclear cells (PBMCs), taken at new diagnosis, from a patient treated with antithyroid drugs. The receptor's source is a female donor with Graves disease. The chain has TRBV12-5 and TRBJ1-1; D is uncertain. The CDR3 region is CASGLPRMNTEAFF. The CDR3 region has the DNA TGTGCTAGTGGTTTGCCAAGGATGAACACTGAAGCTTTCTTT.